The rows below give T cell receptor beta chains drawn from one sample of a study of blood T cell repertoires in COVID-19. Clones were read by immunoSEQ multiplex PCR, and TCRdb kept only the in-frame ones, dropping some. The sample holds about 170,000 clones, just under 85% seen once. The source material was peripheral blood. All receptors come from a woman older than 75 with COVID-19, enrolled during active disease. The CDR3 runs from the conserved cysteine through the conserved F or W. The D gene is left open where the match is weak. Clone size, where shown, is once, few, many, or a class for clones that have expanded.

CDR3 protein,CDR3 DNA,clone size,J gene,V gene,D gene
CASSTLGGYGYTF,TGTGCCAGCAGCACCTTAGGGGGATATGGCTACACCTTC,.,TRBJ1-2,TRBV3-1/TRBV3-2,.
CASSASAVDQETQYF,TGTGCCAGCAGCGCCTCAGCGGTTGACCAAGAGACCCAGTACTTC,.,TRBJ2-5,TRBV9,.
CASSGSSDEQFF,TGCGCCAGCAGTGGTTCCTCGGATGAGCAGTTCTTC,few,TRBJ2-1,TRBV10-1,.
CASSPPNSGGSYEQYF,TGTGCCAGCTCACCCCCCAATAGCGGGGGCTCCTACGAGCAGTACTTC,.,TRBJ2-7,TRBV18,TRBD2
CASSLVLQGGGEAFF,TGTGCCAGCAGCTTAGTCCTCCAGGGAGGAGGTGAAGCTTTCTTT,.,TRBJ1-1,TRBV11-2,.
CSVESGTGDEKLFF,TGCAGCGTTGAATCAGGGACAGGGGATGAAAAACTGTTTTTT,.,TRBJ1-4,TRBV29-1,TRBD1
CASSLTPESTDTQYF,TGTGCCAGCAGCTTAACGCCGGAGAGCACAGATACGCAGTATTTT,.,TRBJ2-3,TRBV7-3,.
CASSRSTGSLSYEQYF,TGTGCCAGCAGCCGAAGTACAGGAAGCCTCTCCTACGAGCAGTACTTC,.,TRBJ2-7,TRBV27,.
CASRRSGAGGTEAFF,TGTGCCAGCAGGCGATCCGGGGCGGGGGGCACTGAAGCTTTCTTT,.,TRBJ1-1,TRBV28,.
CAISEPGRAGAYEQYF,TGTGCCATCAGTGAGCCTGGTCGAGCAGGGGCCTACGAGCAGTACTTC,.,TRBJ2-7,TRBV10-3,.
CASSYSMTSGEQFF,TGTGCCAGCAGTTACTCGATGACTAGCGGCGAGCAGTTCTTC,.,TRBJ2-1,TRBV6-6,TRBD2
CAWSVLPGDYGYTF,TGTGCCTGGAGTGTACTCCCGGGAGATTATGGCTACACCTTC,few,TRBJ1-2,TRBV30,.
CASSPTAGGSYTF,TGTGCCAGCAGCCCAACCGCCGGGGGGAGCTACACCTTC,.,TRBJ1-2,TRBV7-3,.
CASSPNSGYEQYF,TGTGCCAGCAGCCCGAACTCAGGGTACGAGCAGTACTTC,.,TRBJ2-7,TRBV5-5,.
CATSRGGKGADEAFF,TGTGCCACCAGCAGGGGGGGGAAGGGTGCCGATGAAGCTTTCTTT,.,TRBJ1-1,TRBV15,.
CASSYGLAVDIQYF,TGTGCCAGCAGTTACGGCCTAGCGGTTGACATTCAGTACTTC,once,TRBJ2-4,TRBV6-2/TRBV6-3,TRBD2